A single sample is the source of the 2 T cell receptor beta chains below, sequenced in a study of OX40 agonist ivuxolimab in advanced cancers. Generated by immunoSEQ multiplex PCR, the TCRdb table keeps only in-frame clones and is missing some. The sample records more than 45,000 clones, 84% being singletons. Sequences were derived from CD4+ or CD8+ T cells sorted from blood, sampled in a trial of the OX40 agonist ivuxolimab. The receptors originated from an adult with an advanced solid tumor such as melanoma, head and neck, liver or kidney cancer.

This chain joins TRBV11-3 and TRBJ2-3, with TRBD2 as a possible D gene (6 bases). The CDR3 sequence is 15 residues long. CDR1 and CDR2 (germline): SGHNT, YENEEA. V gave up 5 bases and J gave up 1 base, with 13 bases separating them. In nucleotides, the CDR3 is TGTGCCAGCAGCCCAGGCGGAGGGGGCACAGATACGCAGTATTTT. This gives the protein CASSPGGGGTDTQYF.

This clone is labeled as medium-sized. This chain links TRBV5-4 with TRBJ2-5; 9 bases agree with TRBD2. The junction had 12 bases not matched to a gene; V was cut back by 4 bases and J by 2 bases. This CDR3 has 17 residues. The V gene's germline CDR1 is SGHNT and CDR2 YYREEE (reference sequence). For the CDR3, the DNA is TGTGCCAGCAGCGGTAAAGCCGGGACTAGCATACAAGAGACCCAGTACTTC. As protein: CASSGKAGTSIQETQYF.